This T cell receptor beta chain was observed in a study of response to subunit inactivated influenza vaccine. V lost 5 bases and J 0 bases, leaving 22 bases between the germline ends. The CDR3 is 19 amino acids. Germline-derived CDR1 and CDR2 are SGHAT and FQNNGV. A single record per CDR3 protein comes from TCRdb applying MiXCR to the RT-PCR reads. Of roughly 160,000 distinct CDR3 sequences listed, around 9.9% are singletons. The clonotype comes from a man aged 50-60 years who received an inactivated influenza vaccine. V gene TRBV11-2 combines with J gene TRBJ2-2; the D gene is possibly TRBD2 (5 bases). The specimen comprised non-naive T cells sorted from PBMCs, sampled about 40 days after vaccination. The CDR3 loop reads CASSRRGSFTRANTGELFF. The CDR3 DNA sequence: TGTGCCAGCAGCCGCCGAGGGTCCTTTACAAGGGCGAACACCGGGGAGCTGTTTTTT.